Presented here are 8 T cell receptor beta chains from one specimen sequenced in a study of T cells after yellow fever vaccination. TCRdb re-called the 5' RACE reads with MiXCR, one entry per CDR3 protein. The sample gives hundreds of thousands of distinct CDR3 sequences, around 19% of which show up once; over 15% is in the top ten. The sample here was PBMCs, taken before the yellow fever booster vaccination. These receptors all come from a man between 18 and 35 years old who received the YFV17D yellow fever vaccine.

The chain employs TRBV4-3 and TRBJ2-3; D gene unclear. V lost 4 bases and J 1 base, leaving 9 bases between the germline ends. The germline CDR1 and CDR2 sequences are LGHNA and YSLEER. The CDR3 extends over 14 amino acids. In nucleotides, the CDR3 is TGCGCCAGCAGCCTTGACAAGGGCACAGATACGCAGTATTTT. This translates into CASSLDKGTDTQYF.

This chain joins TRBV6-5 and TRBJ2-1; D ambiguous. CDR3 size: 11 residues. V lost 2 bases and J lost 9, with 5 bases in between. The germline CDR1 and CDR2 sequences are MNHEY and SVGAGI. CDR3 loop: CASSYTGEQFF. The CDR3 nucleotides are TGTGCCAGCAGTTACACTGGTGAGCAGTTCTTC.

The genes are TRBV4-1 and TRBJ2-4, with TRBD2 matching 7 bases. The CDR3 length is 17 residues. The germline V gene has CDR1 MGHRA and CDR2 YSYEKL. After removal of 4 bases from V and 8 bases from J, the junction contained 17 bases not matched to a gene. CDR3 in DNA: TGCGCCAGCAGCCTGGGACTAATGGACGGACCCGGGGACATTCAGTACTTC. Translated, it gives CASSLGLMDGPGDIQYF.

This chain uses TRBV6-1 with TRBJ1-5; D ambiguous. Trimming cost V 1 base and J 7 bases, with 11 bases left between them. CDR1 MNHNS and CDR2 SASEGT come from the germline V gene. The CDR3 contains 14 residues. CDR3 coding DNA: TGTGCCAGCAGTGAAGTGCATTCGGGGCAGCCCCAGCATTTT. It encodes CASSEVHSGQPQHF.

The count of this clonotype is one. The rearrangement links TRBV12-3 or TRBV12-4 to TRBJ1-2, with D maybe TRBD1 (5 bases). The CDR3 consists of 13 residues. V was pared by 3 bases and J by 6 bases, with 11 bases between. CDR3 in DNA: TGTGCCAGCAGTTTCCGGCAGGGCGATGGCTACACCTTC. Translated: CASSFRQGDGYTF.

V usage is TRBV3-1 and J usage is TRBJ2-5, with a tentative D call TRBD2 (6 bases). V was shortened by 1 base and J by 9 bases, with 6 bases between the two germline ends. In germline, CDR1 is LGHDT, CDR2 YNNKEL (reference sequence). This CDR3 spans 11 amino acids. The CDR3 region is CASSQGRAQYF. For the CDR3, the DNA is TGTGCCAGCAGCCAAGGGAGGGCCCAGTACTTC.

This CDR3 reads CASSPGLAYSYEQYF. The DNA for the CDR3 is TGTGCCAGCAGCCCGGGACTAGCGTACTCCTACGAGCAGTACTTC. The genes are TRBV12-3 or TRBV12-4 and TRBJ2-7; 10 positions agree with TRBD2. The CDR3 runs to 15 residues. The ends lost 6 bases at V and 0 bases at J; junction bases unmatched: 5.

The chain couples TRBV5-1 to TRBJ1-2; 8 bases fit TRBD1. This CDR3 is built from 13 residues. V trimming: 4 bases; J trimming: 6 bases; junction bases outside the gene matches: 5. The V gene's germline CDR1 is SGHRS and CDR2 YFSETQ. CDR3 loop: CASSRMTGDGYTF. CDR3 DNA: TGCGCCAGCAGCCGGATGACAGGGGATGGCTACACCTTC.